Each of the 20 T cell receptor beta chains below was sequenced from the same sample in a study of early T cells in non-severe SARS-CoV-2 infection. TCRdb fed the 5' RACE reads into MiXCR, producing one record per CDR3 protein. The profile covers tens of thousands of distinct CDR3 sequences, with under 7.5% appearing a single time and approximately 2.6% taken by the ten largest. Specimen: whole blood, collected at baseline. The receptors stem from an adult who was a healthcare worker with PCR-confirmed SARS-CoV-2 infection or an uninfected control (not recorded which).

The chain links TRBV7-2 to TRBJ2-4; tentatively, D is TRBD1 (6 bases). CDR3 length: 13 amino acids. Trimming shortened V by 3 bases and J by 7 bases, and 10 bases separated the two germline ends. Germline CDR1 and CDR2: SGHTA and FQGNSA. The CDR3 protein is CASSFGQMNIQYF. The CDR3 DNA sequence: TGTGCCAGCAGCTTCGGACAGATGAACATTCAGTACTTC. The variable domain in full, completed from reference TRBV7-2 and TRBJ2-4, reads GAGVSQSPSNKVTEKGKDVELRCDPISGHTALYWYRQSLGQGLEFLIYFQGNSAPDKSGLPSDRFSAERTGGSVSTLTIQRTQQEDSAVYLCASSFGQMNIQYFGAGTRLSVL.

This clonotype was detected only a few times. The chain has TRBV7-2 and TRBJ2-3; 16 bases are a match to TRBD2. CDR3 length: 19 amino acids. The ends lost 4 bases at V and 1 base at J; junction bases unmatched: 8. The germline gives CDR1 SGHTA, CDR2 FQGNSA. Here the CDR3 reads CASSSAGTSGGAGTDTQYF. Written as DNA, the CDR3 is TGTGCCAGCAGCTCCGCCGGGACTAGCGGGGGGGCTGGCACAGATACGCAGTATTTT.

In its sample, this clonotype was seen many times. This chain connects TRBV12-3 or TRBV12-4 to TRBJ1-1, with no clear D. V was cut by 5 bases and J by 1 base, with 8 bases left in between. CDR3 length equals 13 residues. The CDR3 DNA is TGTGCCAGCAGTCTTAGTCGGAACACTGAAGCTTTCTTT. This codes for CASSLSRNTEAFF.

The table lists this clonotype with many counts. The CDR3 sequence is CASSEPGGTDTQYF. The CDR3 DNA follows: TGTGCCAGCAGTGAACCAGGGGGCACAGATACGCAGTATTTT. This chain links TRBV6-1 with TRBJ2-3; maybe TRBD1 (6 bases). Deletions cut 2 bases from V and 1 base from J, with 7 bases between. Germline V lookup: CDR1 MNHNS, CDR2 SASEGT. The CDR3 extends over 14 amino acids.

This clonotype was seen repeatedly, ten times or more. The chain links TRBV7-2 to TRBJ2-3; TRBD1 agrees at 12 bases. The CDR3 has 16 residues. J gave up 5 bases and V 3 bases, and 6 bases lay outside the gene matches. Germline V gives CDR1 SGHTA, CDR2 FQGNSA. The CDR3 is CASSLMGQGAGDTQYF. The CDR3 nucleotides are TGTGCCAGCAGCTTGATGGGACAGGGGGCGGGAGATACGCAGTATTTT. Looking up the rest from reference TRBV7-2 and TRBJ2-3 gives the full variable domain: GAGVSQSPSNKVTEKGKDVELRCDPISGHTALYWYRQSLGQGLEFLIYFQGNSAPDKSGLPSDRFSAERTGGSVSTLTIQRTQQEDSAVYLCASSLMGQGAGDTQYFGPGTRLTVL.

This clonotype was seen at least ten times. J is TRBJ2-7 and V is TRBV19; D perhaps matches TRBD2 (6 bases). Trimming stripped 7 bases from V and 5 bases from J, with 15 bases between. The CDR3 is made up of 13 amino acids. Germline V lookup: CDR1 LNHDA, CDR2 SQIVND (reference sequence). The CDR3 DNA reads TGTGCCAGTAACGAGAACCGCGGGAACGAGCAGTACTTC. Protein sequence: CASNENRGNEQYF.

This clonotype has at least ten counts. The chain couples TRBV6-1 to TRBJ1-1; 8 bases are a match to TRBD1. The germline V gene has CDR1 MNHNS and CDR2 SASEGT. Trimming removed 5 bases from V and 2 bases from J; junction bases left unmatched: 4. The CDR3 has 14 amino acids. The CDR3 DNA follows: TGTGCCAGCAGTAACAGGGGGAGAAACACTGAAGCTTTCTTT. Translation gives CASSNRGRNTEAFF.

In this sample, this clonotype turned up many times. This chain links TRBV19 with TRBJ1-5; D gene ambiguous. The V gene's germline CDR1 is LNHDA and CDR2 SQIVND (reference sequence). The CDR3 extends over 16 amino acids. The V end was cut by 5 bases, the J end by 2 bases, with 16 bases between. CDR3 sequence: CASSASGGMGNQPQHF. The CDR3 DNA is TGTGCCAGTAGTGCCTCGGGCGGGATGGGCAATCAGCCCCAGCATTTT.

Many counts were recorded for this clonotype. V usage is TRBV28 and J usage is TRBJ1-6; D is ambiguous. V was trimmed by 7 bases and J by 10 bases, leaving 20 bases between them. The CDR3 totals 15 residues. The V gene's germline CDR1 is MDHEN and CDR2 SYDVKM. The CDR3 protein is CASTPEVGVRSPLHF. The DNA for the CDR3 is TGTGCCAGCACTCCCGAGGTTGGGGTTAGATCACCCCTCCACTTT.

This clonotype was counted at least ten times. The chain recombines TRBV29-1 with TRBJ1-5; D uncertain. The length of the CDR3 is 14 residues. V lost 3 bases to trimming and J lost 0 bases, with 9 bases between them. The V gene's germline CDR1 is SQVTM and CDR2 ANQGSEA. DNA for the CDR3: TGCAGCGTTGACACAGAACATAGCAATCAGCCCCAGCATTTT. It is translated as CSVDTEHSNQPQHF.

This clonotype was seen many times. The chain joins TRBV7-2 to TRBJ2-5, with no clear D. Trimming took off 5 bases at V and 7 bases at J, with 11 bases between the two ends. The CDR3 spans 12 residues. The germline V gene has CDR1 SGHTA and CDR2 FQGNSA. CDR3 sequence: CASSAVVGTQYF. CDR3 nucleotides: TGTGCCAGCAGCGCCGTAGTAGGGACCCAGTACTTC.

This clonotype was counted many times. The rearrangement uses TRBV4-3 and TRBJ1-2, with unresolved D. The V gene's germline CDR1 is LGHNA and CDR2 YSLEER. The CDR3 contains 15 residues. Between the trimmed V and J ends, which lost 0 bases and 3 bases, there was a span of 11 bases. The CDR3 bases are TGCGCCAGCAGCCAAGATTGGCGGAGGTACTATGGCTACACCTTC. It is translated as CASSQDWRRYYGYTF.

The J gene is TRBJ2-2, the V gene TRBV11-2; D possibly uses TRBD1 or TRBD2 (5 bases each). Germline V gene data show CDR1 as SGHAT and CDR2 as FQNNGV. This CDR3 comprises 13 residues. With 3 bases removed from V and 7 bases from J, the gap between germline ends came to 9 bases. The DNA for the CDR3 is TGTGCCAGCAGCTTTGGGGGAAGCGGGGAGCTGTTTTTT. Its translation is CASSFGGSGELFF.

The chain recombines TRBV29-1 with TRBJ2-7, with TRBD1 matching over 8 bases. This CDR3 region has 13 residues. Germline values: CDR1 SQVTM, CDR2 ANQGSEA. After removal of 7 bases from V and 6 bases from J, the junction contained 11 bases not matched to a gene. In DNA, the CDR3 is TGCAGCGGTGGGGACAGGTTTGGTTCCGAGCAGTACTTC. It is translated as CSGGDRFGSEQYF.

This clonotype has ten or more counts. In DNA, the CDR3 is TGTGCCAGCTCACCAGCCAGGGCGGGAAATTCACCCCTCCACTTT. Encoded protein: CASSPARAGNSPLHF. V is TRBV18 and J is TRBJ1-6, with D maybe TRBD1 (5 bases). The V and J ends lost 2 bases and 7 bases respectively, with 12 bases between them. Germline V lookup: CDR1 KGHSH, CDR2 LQKENI. The CDR3 is made up of 15 amino acids.

The chain has TRBV19 and TRBJ1-2, with D unclear. Germline V gene lookup returns CDR1 LNHDA and CDR2 SQIVND (reference sequence). The CDR3 is 16 residues long. The V and J ends lost 3 bases and 4 bases respectively, with 18 bases between them. CDR3 loop: CASSIARARTFYGYTF. The CDR3 bases are TGTGCCAGTAGTATTGCCCGGGCCCGGACCTTCTATGGCTACACCTTC.

This clonotype has a handful of counts. This chain connects TRBV29-1 to TRBJ2-1; D could derive from TRBD1 or TRBD2 (5 bases each). Germline CDR1 SQVTM, CDR2 ANQGSEA. The CDR3 has 14 amino acids. Between the trimmed V and J ends, which lost 7 bases and 1 base, there was a span of 14 bases. CDR3: CSADAGTSYNEQFF. The DNA for the CDR3 is TGCAGCGCCGACGCAGGGACGTCCTACAATGAGCAGTTCTTC.

This clonotype was detected ten times or more. The DNA is omitted, as the CDR3 cannot be located on it reliably, and the CDR3 follows TCRdb's listing. V is TRBV21-1 and J is TRBJ2-7; TRBD1 is the table's D call and was not checked against the DNA. TRBV21-1 is a documented pseudogene. The CDR3 region is 15 residues in length, termini included. This CDR3 is CASVGEGTGVYEQYF.

This clonotype was detected many times. The J gene is TRBJ2-3, the V gene TRBV11-3; D remains ambiguous. Between the trimmed V and J ends, which lost 2 bases and 4 bases, there was a span of 10 bases. The CDR3 sequence is 14 residues long. Germline CDR1 SGHNT, CDR2 YENEEA. The CDR3 protein is CASSLLAASDTQYF. CDR3 coding DNA: TGTGCCAGCAGCTTACTGGCAGCATCAGATACGCAGTATTTT.

This clonotype was observed many times. This CDR3 reads CASSGGGDKSDTIYF. The CDR3 bases are TGTGCCAGCAGTGGCGGCGGGGATAAGTCGGACACCATATATTTT. V and J are TRBV28 and TRBJ1-3; D is ambiguous. Per the germline V gene, CDR1 is MDHEN and CDR2 is SYDVKM. CDR3 length: 15 residues. Trimming cost V 5 bases and J 8 bases, with 19 bases left between them.